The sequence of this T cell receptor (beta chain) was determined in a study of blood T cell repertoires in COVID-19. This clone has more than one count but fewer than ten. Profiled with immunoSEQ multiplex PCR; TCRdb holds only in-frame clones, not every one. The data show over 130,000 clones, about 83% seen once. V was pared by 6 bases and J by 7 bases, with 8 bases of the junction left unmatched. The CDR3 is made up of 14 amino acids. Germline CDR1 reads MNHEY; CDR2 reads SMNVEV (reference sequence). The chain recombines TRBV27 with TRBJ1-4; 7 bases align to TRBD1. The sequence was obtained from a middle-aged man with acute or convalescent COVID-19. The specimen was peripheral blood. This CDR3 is CASSPGGWGEKLFF. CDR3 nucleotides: TGTGCCAGCAGCCCAGGGGGTTGGGGTGAAAAACTGTTTTTT.